This TCR beta chain appears in the sequencing data of a study of T cell repertoires in cytomegalovirus infection. Study-level background: Public TCR beta signatures provided an indication of both CMV infection and a matching HLA type.

This clonotype came up many times. TCRdb used MiXCR to reprocess the reads, holding one entry per CDR3 protein. The table lists around 250,000 distinct CDR3 sequences, 15% to 20% of them singletons. With 4 bases removed from V and 1 base from J, the gap between germline ends came to 10 bases. The CDR3 spans 14 residues. The V gene's germline CDR1 is SEHNR and CDR2 FQNEAQ (reference sequence). The V call is TRBV7-9, the J call TRBJ1-1, with D tentatively TRBD1 (5 bases). The sample comprised CD8+ T cells from PBMCs. The clonotype comes from a human donor in good health (CMV status not recorded). Some clones in this sample may be carry-over from other donors' samples. Here the CDR3 DNA reads TGTGCCAGCAGCTCCCCGCAGGGGAACACTGAAGCTTTCTTT. It yields the protein CASSSPQGNTEAFF. Based on the CDR3 plus reference TRBV7-9 and TRBJ1-1, the full variable domain is DTGVSQNPRHKITKRGQNVTFRCDPISEHNRLYWYRQTLGQGPEFLTYFQNEAQLEKSRLLSDRFSAERPKGSFSTLEIQRTEQGDSAMYLCASSSPQGNTEAFFGQGTRLTVV.